A selection of T cell receptor beta chains follows, all from one sample in a study of T cells in Graves' hyperthyroidism and ophthalmopathy. TCRdb reprocessed the multiplex PCR reads with MiXCR, giving one entry per CDR3 protein. The data contain under 450,000 distinct CDR3 sequences, less than 15% of them singletons. The sequenced sample consisted of blood. These receptors were taken from a man under 40 with Graves' hyperthyroidism that later progressed to Graves' ophthalmopathy. Both conserved end residues are part of each CDR3. A D gene is named only where the DNA matches it firmly. Only some rows state a clone size, as once, few, many or a class for expanded clones.

j_call clone_size d_call v_call cdr3_aa cdr3_nt
TRBJ2-2 . . TRBV12-3/TRBV12-4 CASSLSQITGELFF TGTGCCAGCAGTTTAAGCCAGATCACGGGGGAGCTGTTTTTT
TRBJ1-1 many . TRBV5-4 CASSPGTQHLAQGAFF TGTGCCAGCAGCCCCGGGACACAGCACTTGGCCCAGGGAGCTTTCTTT
TRBJ2-3 many TRBD2 TRBV11-2 CASSLEAGGPTDTQYF TGTGCCAGCAGCTTGGAAGCGGGGGGGCCCACAGATACGCAGTATTTT
TRBJ1-5 many . TRBV6-2/TRBV6-3 CASSAGWAGNQPQHF TGTGCCAGCAGTGCAGGGTGGGCCGGCAATCAGCCCCAGCATTTT
TRBJ1-5 many . TRBV4-1 CASSQDRGRYQPQHF TGCGCCAGCAGCCAAGATCGGGGTCGGTATCAGCCCCAGCATTTT
TRBJ2-7 few TRBD1 TRBV15 CATSTRTGNEQYF TGTGCCACCAGCACCCGGACAGGGAACGAGCAGTACTTC
TRBJ2-7 . . TRBV30 CAPLGGYEQYF TGTGCCCCCCTGGGGGGCTACGAGCAGTACTTC
TRBJ2-7 many . TRBV28 CASSFSQGNEQYF TGTGCCAGCAGTTTCTCCCAGGGCAACGAGCAGTACTTC
TRBJ2-7 many TRBD2 TRBV7-9 CASSLGGTSVSYEQYF TGTGCCAGCAGCTTAGGCGGGACTAGCGTTTCCTACGAGCAGTACTTC
TRBJ2-2 few TRBD2 TRBV6-1 CASSLTSGVLTGELFF TGTGCCAGCAGTCTGACTAGCGGGGTTCTCACCGGGGAGCTGTTTTTT
TRBJ2-7 . . TRBV3-1 CASSYRDYEQYF TGTGCCAGCAGCTACAGGGACTACGAGCAGTACTTC
TRBJ1-2 many . TRBV27 CASSLSLIGGYTF TGTGCCAGCAGTTTGTCCCTGATCGGTGGCTACACCTTC
TRBJ2-1 many TRBD1 TRBV28 CASSLNRGEYNEQFF TGTGCCAGCAGTTTAAACAGGGGGGAGTACAATGAGCAGTTCTTC
TRBJ1-5 . . TRBV5-6 CASSLASGNFQPQHF TGTGCCAGCAGCTTGGCGTCAGGAAATTTTCAGCCCCAGCATTTT
TRBJ2-7 many . TRBV12-3/TRBV12-4 CASSLGSDYEQYF TGTGCCAGCAGTTTGGGTAGCGACTACGAGCAGTACTTC
TRBJ1-5 many . TRBV18 CASSPGVLSNQPQHF TGTGCCAGCTCACCAGGGGTCCTTAGCAATCAGCCCCAGCATTTT
TRBJ2-7 few TRBD2 TRBV4-2 CASSQLGGGPDEQYF TGTGCCAGCAGCCAGCTTGGCGGGGGGCCGGACGAGCAGTACTTC